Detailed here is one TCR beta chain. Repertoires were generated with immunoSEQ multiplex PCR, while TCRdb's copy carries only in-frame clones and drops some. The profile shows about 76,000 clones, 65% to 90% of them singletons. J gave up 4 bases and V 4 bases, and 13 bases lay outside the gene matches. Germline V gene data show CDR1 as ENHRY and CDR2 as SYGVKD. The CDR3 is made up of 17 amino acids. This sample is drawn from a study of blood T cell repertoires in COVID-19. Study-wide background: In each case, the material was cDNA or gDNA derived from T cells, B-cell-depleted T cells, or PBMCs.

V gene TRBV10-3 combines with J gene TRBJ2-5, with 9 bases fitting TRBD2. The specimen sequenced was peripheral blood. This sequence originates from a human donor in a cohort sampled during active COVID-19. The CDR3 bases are TGTGCCATCAGTGTAGGCGCGGGAGGGCGAAGGGGAGAGACCCAGTACTTC. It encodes CAISVGAGGRRGETQYF.